This T cell receptor (beta chain) was recovered during a study of blood T cell repertoires in COVID-19. At the level of the study: Sites in the United States, Italy and Spain provided acute and convalescent COVID-19 samples. T cells, B-cell-depleted T cells, or PBMCs supplied cDNA or gDNA.

Original handling: Quantification of nucleated cells was approximated via reference gene primer amplification. Sequencing used immunoSEQ multiplex PCR; TCRdb keeps in-frame clones, though not all of them. V and J calls and clone size are copied from that table; D and trimming were computed from the DNA. This sample yields some 220,000 clones, of which around 80% are seen a single time; roughly 5.3% belongs to the top ten. V dropped 2 bases and J dropped 6; count of bases not matched to a gene: 11. The CDR3 is made up of 17 amino acids. CDR1 is SGHTA and CDR2 is FQGTGA in the germline V gene. The receptor was derived from a woman aged 55 to 70 who had recovered from COVID-19. The gene calls are TRBV7-3 and TRBJ2-2; TRBD2 matches 8 bases. Sequencing was done on a sample of peripheral blood. The CDR3 nucleotides are TGTGCCAGCAGCTTACGAGGCGGGGGGCCGTTTGCCGGGGAGCTGTTTTTT. Translation: CASSLRGGGPFAGELFF.